These 29 T cell receptor beta chains share one sample of origin, sequenced in a study of identical twins. TCRdb re-called the 5' RACE reads with MiXCR, one entry per CDR3 protein. Of fewer than 250,000 distinct CDR3 sequences listed, 5.5% to 7% are singletons. In addition, the sample was reused for a study of yellow fever vaccine responses in identical twins.

Sample: memory (CD45RO+) T cells sorted from blood. These TCRs come from a woman under 30 in good health.

This clonotype was counted many times. The rearrangement links TRBV12-3 or TRBV12-4 to TRBJ2-4; TRBD1 matches at 7 bases. With 3 bases clipped from V and 6 bases from J, the junction kept 8 bases outside the gene matches. CDR3 length: 15 residues. CDR3 loop: CASSLGSGTANIQYF. The CDR3 DNA reads as TGTGCCAGCAGTTTGGGTTCCGGGACAGCAAACATTCAGTACTTC.

This clonotype was seen a few times. This sequence joins TRBV5-1 and TRBJ2-7; TRBD2 aligns across 16 bases. J gave up 6 bases and V 4 bases, and 10 bases lay outside the gene matches. The germline V gene has CDR1 SGHRS and CDR2 YFSETQ. The CDR3 loop spans 17 amino acids. CDR3 sequence: CASSLGTSGRALGEQYF. Here the CDR3 DNA reads TGCGCCAGCAGCCTAGGGACTAGCGGGAGGGCCCTAGGCGAGCAGTACTTC.

This clonotype was detected ten times or more. This chain joins TRBV5-6 and TRBJ2-3; D assignment may be TRBD1 or TRBD2 (5 bases each). The CDR3 is 14 residues long. Germline V gene sequence: CDR1 SGHDT, CDR2 YYEEEE. V was shortened by 2 bases and J by 2 bases, with 9 bases between the two germline ends. The CDR3 reads CASSLEGITDTQYF. For the CDR3, the DNA is TGTGCCAGCAGCTTAGAGGGGATCACAGATACGCAGTATTTT.

The genes are TRBV7-9 and TRBJ2-1; 8 nucleotides align to TRBD2. Germline CDR1 and CDR2: SEHNR and FQNEAQ (reference sequence). V shed 2 bases, J shed 6 bases, and the junction held 6 bases outside the gene matches. The CDR3 extends over 15 amino acids. The CDR3: CASSLSGTRSNEQFF. The CDR3 DNA follows: TGTGCCAGCAGCTTATCCGGGACTAGATCCAATGAGCAGTTCTTC.

This clonotype showed up many times. The V call is TRBV14, the J call TRBJ2-2; unclear D gene. Trimming shortened V by 3 bases and J by 6 bases, and 14 bases separated the two germline ends. Germline V gene sequence: CDR1 SGHDN, CDR2 FVKESK. This CDR3 contains 15 residues. The CDR3 region has the DNA TGTGCCAGCAGCCACCCAGGCCCAGATCCCGGGGAGCTGTTTTTT. This translates into CASSHPGPDPGELFF.

The chain joins TRBV20-1 to TRBJ2-1, with TRBD2 identical over 7 bases. V shed 4 bases and J 4 bases; nucleotides not matched to a gene: 7. Germline CDR1 DFQATT, CDR2 SNEGSKA (reference sequence). The CDR3 runs to 14 residues. The DNA for the CDR3 is TGCAGTGCTATTGGGAGGGGAACGTACAATGAGCAGTTCTTC. Its translation is CSAIGRGTYNEQFF.

This clonotype has a handful of counts. The J gene is TRBJ2-7, the V gene TRBV27; tentative D call: TRBD1 (7 bases). Trimming removed 4 bases from V and 2 bases from J, with 18 bases in between. The CDR3 contains 16 residues. CDR1 and CDR2 (germline): MNHEY, SMNVEV (reference sequence). Here the CDR3 reads CASSSPGGRHPYEQYF. The CDR3 nucleotides are TGTGCCAGCAGTTCCCCAGGGGGGCGTCACCCCTACGAGCAGTACTTC.

The gene calls are TRBV5-1 and TRBJ1-3; TRBD1 might be the D (6 bases). The CDR3 contains 15 residues. V lost 0 bases and J lost 3, with 10 bases in between. Germline V gene data show CDR1 as SGHRS and CDR2 as YFSETQ. CDR3 loop: CASSLGGADGNTIYF. CDR3 bases: TGCGCCAGCAGCTTGGGGGGGGCGGATGGAAACACCATATATTTT.

The chain employs TRBV9 and TRBJ1-2, with D perhaps matching TRBD1 (5 bases). CDR1 is SGDLS and CDR2 is YYNGEE in the germline V gene. The V gene lost 0 bases and the J gene lost 5 bases, with 11 bases spanning the gap. This CDR3 is built from 14 residues. CDR3: CASSVELGQYGYTF. In DNA form, the CDR3 reads TGTGCCAGCAGCGTAGAGCTGGGGCAATATGGCTACACCTTC.

This clonotype was counted between two and nine times. The chain combines TRBV5-1 with TRBJ1-2; D may be TRBD1 (5 bases). Trimming took 0 bases from V and 8 from J, leaving 8 bases between them. Looked up from germline, CDR1 is SGHRS and CDR2 is YFSETQ. The CDR3 spans 12 residues. In nucleotides, the CDR3 is TGCGCCAGCAGCTTGGTGGGGGTCGGCTACACCTTC. Translation: CASSLVGVGYTF. The whole variable domain, filled in from reference TRBV5-1 and TRBJ1-2, reads KAGVTQTPRYLIKTRGQQVTLSCSPISGHRSVSWYQQTPGQGLQFLFEYFSETQRNKGNFPGRFSGRQFSNSRSEMNVSTLELGDSALYLCASSLVGVGYTFGSGTRLTVV.

The chain carries TRBV7-8 and TRBJ2-7; weak D call: TRBD1 (6 bases). The CDR3 contains 15 residues. V lost 1 base and J lost 3, with 13 bases in between. Germline V gives CDR1 SGHVS, CDR2 FQNEAQ. As DNA, the CDR3 is TGTGCCAGCAGCTTAGGGGGGACAAGCAACTACGAGCAGTACTTC. Amino acid sequence: CASSLGGTSNYEQYF.

This clonotype was detected only a few times. This rearrangement joins TRBV7-6 to TRBJ2-3; 12 bases match TRBD2. This CDR3 is built from 18 residues. Germline CDR1 reads SGHVS; CDR2 reads FNYEAQ. V shed 1 base and J 6 bases; nucleotides not matched to a gene: 11. CDR3 DNA sequence: TGTGCCAGCAGCTTAGTATCTTCTAGCGGGGGGGCTGGGGATACGCAGTATTTT. The encoded protein is CASSLVSSSGGAGDTQYF.

V gene TRBV6-1 combines with J gene TRBJ2-3; no clear D. V dropped 4 bases and J dropped 6 bases, with 8 bases sitting between them. Germline CDR1 reads MNHNS; CDR2 reads SASEGT. CDR3 length equals 12 residues. The CDR3 reads CASSVQPDTQYF. The DNA for the CDR3 is TGTGCCAGCAGTGTTCAACCTGATACGCAGTATTTT.

This clonotype was observed many times. The V call is TRBV7-6, the J call TRBJ2-2; 8 positions agree with TRBD1. The V and J ends lost 5 bases and 7 bases, in that order; junction bases with no gene match: 12. CDR3 size: 16 residues. Germline V gives CDR1 SGHVS, CDR2 FNYEAQ. Here the CDR3 reads CASSLSPQGAIGELFF. CDR3 DNA: TGTGCCAGCAGCCTTAGCCCCCAGGGGGCTATCGGGGAGCTGTTTTTT.

This clonotype has a handful of counts. The genes are TRBV19 and TRBJ2-1, with TRBD2 matching 7 bases. V lost 10 bases, J lost 5 bases, and 20 bases stayed unmatched. Germline CDR1 is LNHDA and CDR2 is SQIVND (reference sequence). The length of the CDR3 is 17 residues. CDR3 protein: CATTPRAERGPNNEQFF. CDR3 nucleotides: TGTGCCACCACCCCGAGGGCGGAGCGGGGACCCAACAATGAGCAGTTCTTC.

This clonotype was seen a few times. The chain employs TRBV28 and TRBJ2-2, with D hard to call. This CDR3 spans 13 amino acids. The germline V gene has CDR1 MDHEN and CDR2 SYDVKM. Trimming removed 6 bases at V and 7 bases at J, with 12 bases between. The CDR3 DNA reads as TGTGCCAGCAGGGAGCCCTATGGCGGGGAGCTGTTTTTT. Translated, it gives CASREPYGGELFF.

Ten or more counts support this clonotype. The chain has TRBV12-3 or TRBV12-4 and TRBJ1-2; the D is unclear. The V gene lost 4 bases and the J gene lost 5 bases, with 5 bases spanning the gap. The CDR3 has 11 amino acids. The CDR3 DNA reads as TGTGCCAGCAGTTGGGCGTATGGCTACACCTTC. It yields the protein CASSWAYGYTF.

Ten or more counts support this clonotype. The chain combines TRBV4-1 with TRBJ1-1; no reliable D call. Deletions cut 3 bases from V and 1 base from J, with 6 bases between. Germline V CDR1 and CDR2: MGHRA, YSYEKL. This CDR3 comprises 13 residues. The CDR3 sequence: CASSQKENTEAFF. CDR3 DNA sequence: TGCGCCAGCAGCCAGAAGGAGAACACTGAAGCTTTCTTT.

The chain is built from TRBV7-3 and TRBJ2-1; TRBD2 matches 7 bases. This CDR3 spans 15 amino acids. The V and J ends lost 3 bases and 6 bases, in that order; junction bases with no gene match: 8. Germline values: CDR1 SGHTA, CDR2 FQGTGA. The CDR3 bases are TGTGCCAGCAGCTTGATACCGGGAGGCGTCAATGAGCAGTTCTTC. This translates into CASSLIPGGVNEQFF.

DNA for the CDR3: TGTGCCAGCAGCTTAGCGGTAGGGTTTGTCGAATTCCAAGAGACCCAGTACTTC. Translated: CASSLAVGFVEFQETQYF. This chain uses TRBV11-1 with TRBJ2-5, with D uncertain. V gave up 0 bases and J gave up 1 base, with 18 bases separating them. From germline, CDR1 is SGHAT and CDR2 FQDESV (reference sequence). The CDR3 contains 18 residues. Supplemented by reference TRBV11-1 and TRBJ2-5, the full variable domain reads EAEVAQSPRYKITEKSQAVAFWCDPISGHATLYWYRQILGQGPELLVQFQDESVVDDSQLPKDRFSAERLKGVDSTLKIQPAELGDSAMYLCASSLAVGFVEFQETQYFGPGTRLLVL.

The chain recombines TRBV28 with TRBJ2-1; D is possibly TRBD1 (6 bases). There are 15 residues in the CDR3. The germline gives CDR1 MDHEN, CDR2 SYDVKM. The ends were cut back, 6 bases at V and 9 bases at J, with 21 bases in the middle. The CDR3 coding sequence is TGTGCCAGCAGCCCCGCTGACTGGCGAGGGGGTGAGCAGTTCTTC. Protein: CASSPADWRGGEQFF.

This clonotype came up a few times. The chain is built from TRBV2 and TRBJ2-7, with 9 bases identical to TRBD1. J was trimmed by 3 bases and V by 6 bases; bases with no gene match: 3. Germline-derived CDR1 and CDR2 are SNHLY and FYNNEI. The CDR3 extends over 13 amino acids. The CDR3 region has the DNA TGTGCCAGCAGGGGACAGGGTGTCTACGAGCAGTACTTC. Encoded protein: CASRGQGVYEQYF.

This clonotype was observed many times. V usage is TRBV5-1 and J usage is TRBJ2-1; 9 bases align to TRBD1. Germline values: CDR1 SGHRS, CDR2 YFSETQ. The CDR3 is 14 residues long. The ends lost 2 bases at V and 5 bases at J; junction bases unmatched: 2. The CDR3 spells CASSFGTGNNEQFF. DNA of the CDR3: TGCGCCAGCAGCTTCGGGACAGGGAACAATGAGCAGTTCTTC.

The chain combines TRBV9 with TRBJ2-1; tentatively, D is TRBD2 (5 bases). CDR3 length: 14 amino acids. Germline-derived CDR1 and CDR2 are SGDLS and YYNGEE. Trimming stripped 0 bases from V and 9 bases from J, with 13 bases between. CDR3 amino acids: CASSVGFEGSEQFF. The CDR3 nucleotides are TGTGCCAGCAGCGTAGGTTTTGAGGGCAGTGAGCAGTTCTTC. The full variable domain, in which reference TRBV9 and TRBJ2-1 provide the parts outside the CDR3, is DSGVTQTPKHLITATGQRVTLRCSPRSGDLSVYWYQQSLDQGLQFLIQYYNGEERAKGNILERFSAQQFPDLHSELNLSSLELGDSALYFCASSVGFEGSEQFFGPGTRLTVL.

This clonotype came up many times. The V and J genes are TRBV3-1 and TRBJ2-3; D remains ambiguous. V lost 2 bases and J 10 bases, leaving 13 bases between the germline ends. Germline CDR1 reads LGHDT; CDR2 reads YNNKEL (reference sequence). The CDR3 sequence is 13 residues long. The CDR3, as DNA: TGTGCCAGCAGCCAACTCGAAGGTGGGCCGCAGTATTTT. Amino acids: CASSQLEGGPQYF.

The sample holds many counts of this clonotype. The chain carries TRBV10-3 and TRBJ2-2; 7 bases fit TRBD2. J was trimmed by 0 bases and V by 4 bases; bases with no gene match: 14. CDR1 is ENHRY, CDR2 SYGVKD, per germline. This CDR3 contains 19 residues. CDR3 sequence: CAISGDLAEFSANTGELFF. Written as DNA, the CDR3 is TGTGCCATCAGTGGCGATCTAGCGGAGTTTTCCGCGAACACCGGGGAGCTGTTTTTT.

The CDR3 loop reads CASSWTAYNEQFF. CDR3 DNA: TGTGCCAGCAGCTGGACAGCCTACAATGAGCAGTTCTTC. The rearrangement uses TRBV9 and TRBJ2-1, with a possible D match to TRBD1 (6 bases). The V gene lost 4 bases and the J gene lost 2 bases, with 7 bases spanning the gap. CDR3 length equals 13 residues. Germline CDR1 SGDLS, CDR2 YYNGEE.

This clonotype was recorded many times. J is TRBJ2-3 and V is TRBV6-1; 7 nucleotides line up with TRBD2. The CDR3 is 15 residues long. Germline assignment: CDR1 MNHNS and CDR2 SASEGT. V lost 7 bases, J lost 4 bases, and 11 bases stayed unmatched. The CDR3 nucleotides read TGTGCCAGCACCTCTGGCGGGAGCCCGGCAGATACGCAGTATTTT. It encodes CASTSGGSPADTQYF.

This clonotype was detected ten times or more. The chain carries TRBV5-5 and TRBJ2-1, with D unclear. The CDR3 runs to 13 residues. CDR1 is SGHKS, CDR2 YYEKEE, per germline (reference sequence). The ends were cut back, 4 bases at V and 8 bases at J, with 13 bases in the middle. This chain's CDR3 is CASSKVSMDEQFF. The CDR3 DNA follows: TGTGCCAGCAGCAAGGTCAGCATGGATGAGCAGTTCTTC.